Included here is one T cell receptor beta chain sequence, with context. The entry originates in a study of pediatric ulcerative colitis. CDR1 is LGHNA and CDR2 is YNFKEQ in the germline V gene. The V and J ends lost 3 bases and 1 base respectively, with 15 bases between them. This CDR3 region has 16 residues. The rectum was sampled with one to two pinch biopsies at colonoscopy. Using immunoSEQ multiplex PCR, the repertoire was profiled, and TCRdb retains in-frame clones only, with some absent. The sample includes over 15,000 clones, less than 85% of them seen just once. The V gene is TRBV4-2, the J gene TRBJ2-5, with D perhaps matching TRBD1 (5 bases). The sequenced material came from gut tissue. The TCR sequence derives from a boy between 10 and 17 years old with moderate ulcerative colitis. The CDR3 sequence is CASSHWLGGAQETQYF. For the CDR3, the DNA is TGTGCCAGCAGCCATTGGTTAGGTGGGGCCCAAGAGACCCAGTACTTC.